This T cell receptor (beta chain) was documented in a study of T cell changes during pregnancy in multiple sclerosis (dated by TCRdb to the late 2010s). Some background on the complete study: In women with multiple sclerosis, the researchers looked at how the T cell repertoire shifted as pregnancy progressed.

This clone has only a few counts. The clone's antigen remains unknown. Base qualities were left out, and no much larger clone turns up one base away. Library preparation employed the immunoSEQ multiplex PCR assay. The immuneACCESS repertoire file appears here via TCRdb, limited to in-frame rearrangements. These files lack a portion of the clones; in checked studies, under half of the deficit traces to unresolved V genes, and the cause of the others is not known. Within this sample are approximately 50,000 clones, with approximately 92% of them counted one time only. Around 0.61% of the sample goes to the ten largest clones. V is reduced by 6 bases and J by 8 bases, leaving a spacing of 7 bases between them. CDR1 MDHEN and CDR2 SYDVKM were looked up in the germline V gene. The CDR3 numbers 11 residues from cysteine through phenylalanine. Of all the DNA, just the CDR3 is kept, 33 bases in frame from base 1.

The receptor was derived from a female donor with multiple sclerosis, enrolled in a pregnancy study. The specimen was CD4+ T cells from peripheral blood mononuclear cells, collected in the third trimester of pregnancy. This chain joins TRBV28 to TRBJ2-2, with TRBD2 as a weak D call on 5 bases. The DNA is as follows: TGTGCCAGCAGAAGAGGGGGGGAGCTGTTTTTT. Its product reads: CASRRGGELFF.